Listed below are T cell receptor beta chains from one sample, sequenced in a study of identifying expanded T cells in peripheral blood. Sequencing used immunoSEQ multiplex PCR; TCRdb keeps in-frame clones, though not all of them. This table holds 80,000 to 95,000 clones, approximately 88% found once. Input material: blood. All receptors derive from a person between 18 and 69 years old in good health. CDR3s include the opening cysteine and the closing phenylalanine or tryptophan. The D gene is left open where the match is weak. Clone size is shown for a subset of rows, as once, few, many or a class of expanded clone.

DNA: TGCGCCAGCAGCTCACAGGGGACTAATGAAAAACTGTTTTTT
CDR3: CASSSQGTNEKLFF
length: 14
V: TRBV5-1
D: TRBD1
J: TRBJ1-4
size: -

DNA: TGTGCCAGCAGCCTCGGACTAGCGGGAGGAGAGACCCAGTACTTC
CDR3: CASSLGLAGGETQYF
length: 15
V: TRBV7-2
D: TRBD2
J: TRBJ2-5
size: -

DNA: TGTGCCACCAGCAGGAGGGGATCGGGGGGCTACGAGCAGTACTTC
CDR3: CATSRRGSGGYEQYF
length: 15
V: TRBV15
D: TRBD2
J: TRBJ2-7
size: -

DNA: TGTGCCACCAGCAGCGAATCTAGCTACGAGCAGTACTTC
CDR3: CATSSESSYEQYF
length: 13
V: TRBV15
D: -
J: TRBJ2-7
size: -

DNA: TGTGCCAGCAGCTTAGTTATTGGTTATGGGTACGAGCAGTACTTC
CDR3: CASSLVIGYGYEQYF
length: 15
V: TRBV7-6
D: -
J: TRBJ2-7
size: once

DNA: TGTGCCAGTAGTGTACAGGGACAATTCGCCTACAATGAGCAGTTCTTC
CDR3: CASSVQGQFAYNEQFF
length: 16
V: TRBV19
D: -
J: TRBJ2-1
size: -

DNA: TGTGCCAGCAGTGAAGGGACAGTTTACTCTGGAAACACCATATATTTT
CDR3: CASSEGTVYSGNTIYF
length: 16
V: TRBV6-1
D: -
J: TRBJ1-3
size: -

DNA: TGTGCCATCAGTGAGAACCATAACTATGGCTACACCTTC
CDR3: CAISENHNYGYTF
length: 13
V: TRBV10-3
D: -
J: TRBJ1-2
size: -

DNA: TGTGCCAGCAGCCCGAGGGACAATCGTGGCTACACCTTC
CDR3: CASSPRDNRGYTF
length: 13
V: TRBV7-2
D: -
J: TRBJ1-2
size: -

DNA: TGTGCCAGTAGTATAGTTGGAGGGAGTGGGTACGAGCAGTACTTC
CDR3: CASSIVGGSGYEQYF
length: 15
V: TRBV19
D: -
J: TRBJ2-7
size: -

DNA: TGTGCCAGCTCACCAATACGGGACTACGAGCAGTACTTC
CDR3: CASSPIRDYEQYF
length: 13
V: TRBV18
D: -
J: TRBJ2-7
size: -

DNA: TGTGCCAGCAGCCGACAGGGGGTTAGCACAGATACGCAGTATTTT
CDR3: CASSRQGVSTDTQYF
length: 15
V: TRBV11-1
D: TRBD1
J: TRBJ2-3
size: -

DNA: TGTGCCAGCAGCAGGCAGGGGGGCTCCTACGAGCAGTACTTC
CDR3: CASSRQGGSYEQYF
length: 14
V: TRBV7-2
D: -
J: TRBJ2-7
size: -

DNA: TGTGCCAGCAGCTCGGACAGGTACTCCTACGAGCAGTACTTC
CDR3: CASSSDRYSYEQYF
length: 14
V: TRBV7-3
D: TRBD1
J: TRBJ2-7
size: -

DNA: TGTGCCAGCAGCTTCTTCCCCCGGACCACGGATTCACCCCTCCACTTT
CDR3: CASSFFPRTTDSPLHF
length: 16
V: TRBV5-6
D: -
J: TRBJ1-6
size: -

DNA: TGTGCCAGCAGAGCGGGACAGGGGGCTTCAGATACGCAGTATTTT
CDR3: CASRAGQGASDTQYF
length: 15
V: TRBV6-6
D: TRBD1
J: TRBJ2-3
size: -

DNA: TGTGCCAGCAGCTGGGGGACAGGGGGATACACCTACGAGCAGTACTTC
CDR3: CASSWGTGGYTYEQYF
length: 16
V: TRBV5-6
D: TRBD1
J: TRBJ2-7
size: -

DNA: TGTGCCAGCAGCTTTAGGGGGCACGAGCAGTACTTC
CDR3: CASSFRGHEQYF
length: 12
V: TRBV11-1
D: TRBD1
J: TRBJ2-7
size: -

DNA: TGTGCCAGCGTAGGGGGGGTGACCTACGAGCAGTACTTC
CDR3: CASVGGVTYEQYF
length: 13
V: TRBV9
D: -
J: TRBJ2-7
size: -

DNA: TGTGCCTGGACCCCCCCCTCTGGGGCCAACGTCCTGACTTTC
CDR3: CAWTPPSGANVLTF
length: 14
V: TRBV30
D: -
J: TRBJ2-6
size: -

DNA: TGTGCCAGCTCACCTTCGACAGGGATGGATACGCAGTATTTT
CDR3: CASSPSTGMDTQYF
length: 14
V: TRBV18
D: TRBD1
J: TRBJ2-3
size: -

DNA: TGTGCCAGCAGTGAAACATTTAGCAATTCACCCCTCCACTTT
CDR3: CASSETFSNSPLHF
length: 14
V: TRBV2
D: -
J: TRBJ1-6
size: -

DNA: TGTGCCAGCAGCAGACAGTTCATGAACACTGAAGCTTTCTTT
CDR3: CASSRQFMNTEAFF
length: 14
V: TRBV6-1
D: -
J: TRBJ1-1
size: -

DNA: TGCGCCAGCAGCCTACTAGGGGGGAACACTGAAGCTTTCTTT
CDR3: CASSLLGGNTEAFF
length: 14
V: TRBV5-1
D: -
J: TRBJ1-1
size: -

DNA: TGTGCCAGCAGCCCGGGACAGGGGAACGGGGAGCTGTTTTTT
CDR3: CASSPGQGNGELFF
length: 14
V: TRBV9
D: TRBD1
J: TRBJ2-2
size: once

DNA: TGTGCCAGCAGTGACTCGACAGGGGGCAATTCACCCCTCCACTTT
CDR3: CASSDSTGGNSPLHF
length: 15
V: TRBV6-4
D: TRBD1
J: TRBJ1-6
size: -

DNA: TGTGCCTGGAGTCCTGCGGTGGAGCGGGAGAGTGAGCAGTACTTC
CDR3: CAWSPAVERESEQYF
length: 15
V: TRBV30
D: TRBD2
J: TRBJ2-7
size: -

DNA: TGTGCCAGCAGCTCCCACATGAATCAGCCCCAGCATTTT
CDR3: CASSSHMNQPQHF
length: 13
V: TRBV5-6
D: -
J: TRBJ1-5
size: -

DNA: TGCGCCAGCAGCCCATCAGGGGGAGTTCGCCCCTACGAGCAGTACTTC
CDR3: CASSPSGGVRPYEQYF
length: 16
V: TRBV5-1
D: TRBD1
J: TRBJ2-7
size: -

DNA: TGTGCCAGCAGTTCGGGACAGGGACACACAGATACGCAGTATTTT
CDR3: CASSSGQGHTDTQYF
length: 15
V: TRBV6-1
D: TRBD1
J: TRBJ2-3
size: -

DNA: TGTGCCACCCAGTCCCTTCGCGGACAGGGGGGGACCCAGTACTTC
CDR3: CATQSLRGQGGTQYF
length: 15
V: TRBV2
D: TRBD1
J: TRBJ2-5
size: -

DNA: TGTGCCAGCACCGCAGGGGGGTGGAATGAAAAACTGTTTTTT
CDR3: CASTAGGWNEKLFF
length: 14
V: TRBV28
D: TRBD1
J: TRBJ1-4
size: -

DNA: TGCGCCAGCAGCCAAGATCGCCCCATAGCGCCCAGCACAGATACGCAGTATTTT
CDR3: CASSQDRPIAPSTDTQYF
length: 18
V: TRBV4-1
D: -
J: TRBJ2-3
size: -

DNA: TGCGCCAGCAGTGAGGACAGGGTTAGGTCACCCCTCCACTTT
CDR3: CASSEDRVRSPLHF
length: 14
V: TRBV10-2
D: TRBD1
J: TRBJ1-6
size: -

DNA: TGCGCCAGCAGCCAAGGGGGTGGCGAGCAGTACTTC
CDR3: CASSQGGGEQYF
length: 12
V: TRBV4-1
D: -
J: TRBJ2-7
size: -

DNA: TGTGCCAGCTCACTCTTACAGGGGGCCGCGTCACCCCTCCACTTT
CDR3: CASSLLQGAASPLHF
length: 15
V: TRBV18
D: TRBD1
J: TRBJ1-6
size: -

DNA: TGTGCCGCAAGTTCGGACAGGGGGCGAGGCTACACCTTC
CDR3: CAASSDRGRGYTF
length: 13
V: TRBV30
D: TRBD1
J: TRBJ1-2
size: -

DNA: TGTGCCAGTAGTATCTCCTTGGGACAGACGAACGAGCAGTACTTC
CDR3: CASSISLGQTNEQYF
length: 15
V: TRBV19
D: TRBD1
J: TRBJ2-7
size: once

DNA: TGTGCCACCCGGGCGGCCAGGGTAACAATGGGCACTGAAGCTTTCTTT
CDR3: CATRAARVTMGTEAFF
length: 16
V: TRBV2
D: -
J: TRBJ1-1
size: -

DNA: TGTGCCAGCAGCTTGGAGGCGGGAGGCTACGGCTACACCTTC
CDR3: CASSLEAGGYGYTF
length: 14
V: TRBV5-6
D: -
J: TRBJ1-2
size: -